This T cell receptor (beta chain) is drawn from a study of T cell changes during pregnancy in multiple sclerosis. Clones were sequenced by immunoSEQ multiplex PCR, and TCRdb holds only the in-frame ones, with some missing. Of around 54,000 clones detected, about 90% appear once; the ten largest clones hold about 0.61%. V lost 0 bases to trimming and J lost 7 bases; unmatched junction nucleotides: 6. The germline CDR1 and CDR2 sequences are GTSNPN and SVGIG (reference sequence). This CDR3 spans 14 amino acids. The source material was CD4+ T cells from peripheral blood mononuclear cells, sampled after pregnancy. The chain has TRBV30 and TRBJ2-5, with 9 bases aligning to TRBD1. This TCR came from a female donor in good health, enrolled as a control in a pregnancy study. The CDR3 protein is CAWSVQGADATQYF. The CDR3 DNA is TGTGCCTGGAGTGTACAGGGGGCGGACGCGACCCAGTACTTC.